Below, 17 T cell receptor beta chains from the same sample are listed, as sequenced in a study of cytomegalovirus exposure and HLA in healthy donors (dated by TCRdb to between 2016 and 2019). The receptor library was made with the immunoSEQ multiplex PCR assay. For the multiplex PCR, a mixture combining 60 forward primers for TCR Vbeta segments and 13 reverse primers for TCR Jbeta segments was used. TCRdb obtained this table from immuneACCESS and retained in-frame rearrangements with V and J assigned. These tables miss some clones; where compared with another copy, unresolved V genes account for less than half of the shortfall, and the remainder is unexplained. The sample table holds under 150,000 clones, of which 65% to 90% were seen once. The top ten clones comprise 3% to 5% of the sample. What was sequenced was PBMCs. All receptors come from a woman under 40 in good health and CMV-seronegative.

There are a few counts of this clone. DNA for the CDR3: TGTGCCAGCAGTCCGGCCTACAATGAGCAGTTCTTC. Translating it yields CASSPAYNEQFF. J is TRBJ2-1 and V is TRBV25-1, with no clear D. Germline V gene data show CDR1 as MGHDK and CDR2 as SYGVNS. The CDR3 spans 12 residues. V was clipped by 5 bases and J by 2 bases, with 4 bases between them. Variable domain in full (rest from reference TRBV25-1 and TRBJ2-1): EADIYQTPRYLVIGTGKKITLECSQTMGHDKMYWYQQDPGMELHLIHYSYGVNSTEKGDLSSESTVSRIRTEHFPLTLESARPSHTSQYLCASSPAYNEQFFGPGTRLTVL.

The chain joins TRBV7-9 to TRBJ2-2; TRBD2 matches at 7 bases. The CDR3 is 14 residues long. Germline CDR1 is SEHNR and CDR2 is FQNEAQ (reference sequence). V lost 5 bases to trimming and J lost 4 bases; unmatched junction nucleotides: 4. CDR3 sequence: CASSLSGFTGELFF. CDR3 nucleotide sequence: TGTGCCAGCAGCCTTAGCGGGTTCACCGGGGAGCTGTTTTTT.

This clone has just one count. V gene TRBV28 combines with J gene TRBJ2-1, with 7 nucleotides matching TRBD2. The J segment lost 1 base and the V segment lost 1 base, leaving 4 bases of the junction unmatched. CDR1 MDHEN and CDR2 SYDVKM come from the germline V gene. The CDR3 runs 16 residues. CDR3 nucleotides: TGTGCCAGCAGTTTATTTGGGGAGGGGTCCTACAATGAGCAGTTCTTC. Translating it yields CASSLFGEGSYNEQFF.

The CDR3 coding sequence is TGTGCCTGGAGTGTACGAATTAAGGTAGGACAGGGGTCCCAAGAGACCCAGTACTTC. Protein product: CAWSVRIKVGQGSQETQYF. This chain links TRBV30 with TRBJ2-5, with 9 bases aligning to TRBD1. Germline lookup yields CDR1 GTSNPN and CDR2 SVGIG (reference sequence). V lost 0 bases, J lost 1 base, and 15 bases stayed unmatched. The CDR3 runs 19 residues.

The rearrangement links TRBV7-9 to TRBJ1-4; 7 nucleotides line up with TRBD1. J gave up 8 bases and V 1 base, and 7 bases lay outside the gene matches. The CDR3 is 15 amino acids. In germline, CDR1 is SEHNR, CDR2 FQNEAQ (reference sequence). This CDR3 is CASSLGQGKNEKLFF. The CDR3 coding sequence is TGTGCCAGCAGCTTAGGACAGGGTAAAAACGAAAAACTGTTTTTT.

This CDR3 reads CASSLELAGAGHEQYF. CDR3 bases: TGCGCCAGCAGCTTGGAGCTAGCGGGAGCCGGTCACGAGCAGTACTTC. The chain has TRBV5-1 and TRBJ2-7, with TRBD2 identical over 10 bases. Germline values: CDR1 SGHRS, CDR2 YFSETQ. The V gene end was trimmed by 0 bases and the J gene end by 5 bases; junction bases not matched to a gene: 8. This CDR3 contains 16 residues.

The genes are TRBV28 and TRBJ1-1, with D perhaps matching TRBD1 (5 bases). CDR3 length: 13 amino acids. The V gene lost 3 bases and the J gene lost 7 bases, with 12 bases spanning the gap. In germline, CDR1 is MDHEN, CDR2 SYDVKM. Here the CDR3 reads CASSLDGGIEAFF. CDR3 sequence (DNA): TGTGCCAGCAGTTTGGATGGGGGGATTGAAGCTTTCTTT.

The chain has TRBV27 and TRBJ1-1; 7 bases align to TRBD1. CDR3 size: 15 residues. The V gene end was trimmed by 4 bases and the J gene end by 4 bases; junction bases not matched to a gene: 9. CDR1 MNHEY and CDR2 SMNVEV come from the germline V gene (reference sequence). CDR3 loop: CASSYWTGGGTEAFF. CDR3 in DNA: TGTGCCAGCAGTTACTGGACAGGAGGTGGCACTGAAGCTTTCTTT.

The gene calls are TRBV18 and TRBJ2-1; TRBD2 is a possible D gene (5 bases). The CDR3 extends over 14 amino acids. The V end lost 4 bases, the J end lost 10 bases, and 17 bases lay between the germline ends. CDR1 is KGHSH and CDR2 is LQKENI in the germline V gene. In nucleotides, the CDR3 is TGTGCCAGCTCACAGGTCATAGTCGGGGTAGAGCAGTTCTTC. Protein: CASSQVIVGVEQFF.

The chain is built from TRBV11-3 and TRBJ2-1, with 10 bases lining up with TRBD2. J lost 0 bases, V lost 5 bases, and 7 bases had no gene match. Germline V gene lookup returns CDR1 SGHNT and CDR2 YENEEA. The CDR3 is 17 amino acids. The CDR3 nucleotides read TGTGCCAGCAGCCCGGGACTAGCGAGCTCCTCCTACAATGAGCAGTTCTTC. As protein: CASSPGLASSSYNEQFF.

The chain combines TRBV2 with TRBJ2-3, with TRBD2 identical over 16 bases. From germline, CDR1 is SNHLY and CDR2 FYNNEI. The CDR3 length is 21 residues. J gave up 2 bases and V 5 bases, and 16 bases lay outside the gene matches. CDR3 DNA sequence: TGTGCCAGCAGTATTGTCCCCGAGGGACTAGCGGGAGGGGGACACACAGATACGCAGTATTTT. Translation gives CASSIVPEGLAGGGHTDTQYF. Supplemented by reference TRBV2 and TRBJ2-3, the full variable domain reads EPEVTQTPSHQVTQMGQEVILRCVPISNHLYFYWYRQILGQKVEFLVSFYNNEISEKSEIFDDQFSVERPDGSNFTLKIRSTKLEDSAMYFCASSIVPEGLAGGGHTDTQYFGPGTRLTVL.

The chain uses TRBV7-3 and TRBJ2-1, with 8 bases that match TRBD2. CDR1 is SGHTA, CDR2 FQGTGA, per germline. The CDR3 spans 18 residues. V shed 0 bases and J 0 bases; nucleotides not matched to a gene: 7. The CDR3 reads CASSLTRSGGSSYNEQFF. CDR3 nucleotides: TGTGCCAGCAGCTTAACCCGAAGCGGGGGAAGCTCCTACAATGAGCAGTTCTTC.

The rearrangement links TRBV28 to TRBJ2-7; tentative D call: TRBD2 (5 bases). This CDR3 spans 12 amino acids. Trimming took off 5 bases at V and 6 bases at J, with 11 bases between the two ends. Looked up from germline, CDR1 is MDHEN and CDR2 is SYDVKM. For the CDR3, the DNA is TGTGCCAGCAGTCTCTCCGAGGGCGAGCAGTACTTC. Its protein is CASSLSEGEQYF.

The V call is TRBV27, the J call TRBJ2-7, with 14 bases identical to TRBD2. J gave up 6 bases and V 8 bases, and 9 bases lay outside the gene matches. The CDR3 sequence is 15 residues long. The germline V gene has CDR1 MNHEY and CDR2 SMNVEV (reference sequence). The CDR3 DNA reads as TGTGCCAGCCAAAGGACTAGCGGGAGGCTGGGCGAGCAGTACTTC. Residues: CASQRTSGRLGEQYF.

CDR3 in amino acids: CASRFTGNNEQFF. The DNA for the CDR3 is TGTGCCAGCAGATTTACAGGGAACAATGAGCAGTTCTTC. The chain combines TRBV27 with TRBJ2-1; D possibly corresponds to TRBD1 (6 bases). CDR1 is MNHEY, CDR2 SMNVEV, per germline (reference sequence). The germline V and J ends were trimmed by 6 bases and 5 bases, with 11 bases remaining between them. This CDR3 is built from 13 residues.

This clone was seen only once. The chain employs TRBV11-2 and TRBJ2-7, with D possibly being TRBD1 (5 bases). The CDR3 runs to 16 residues. V lost 5 bases and J lost 0, with 17 bases in between. Germline CDR1 and CDR2: SGHAT and FQNNGV. This CDR3 is CASSLLQGRSSYEQYF. In DNA, the CDR3 is TGTGCCAGCAGCCTGCTCCAGGGTAGGTCCTCCTACGAGCAGTACTTC.

V and J are TRBV5-1 and TRBJ1-1; the match to TRBD1 covers 7 bases. Germline CDR1 and CDR2: SGHRS and YFSETQ. The length of the CDR3 is 15 residues. Germline trimming cut 0 bases from V and 4 bases from J; bases unmatched to any gene: 6. The CDR3 DNA reads as TGCGCCAGCAGCTTGGAGGGGGCAAGAGGCACTGAAGCTTTCTTT. Its protein is CASSLEGARGTEAFF.